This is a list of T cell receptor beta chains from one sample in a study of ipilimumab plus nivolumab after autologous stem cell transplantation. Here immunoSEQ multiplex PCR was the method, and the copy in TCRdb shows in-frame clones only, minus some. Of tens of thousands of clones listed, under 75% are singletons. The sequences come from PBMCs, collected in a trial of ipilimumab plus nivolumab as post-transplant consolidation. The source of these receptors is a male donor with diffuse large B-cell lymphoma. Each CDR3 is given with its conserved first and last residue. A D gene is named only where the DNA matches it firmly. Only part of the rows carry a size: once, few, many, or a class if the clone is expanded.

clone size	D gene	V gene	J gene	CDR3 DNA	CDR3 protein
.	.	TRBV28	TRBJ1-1	TGTGCCAGCAGTTTTGGGTTTGCCGGCACTGAAGCTTTCTTT	CASSFGFAGTEAFF
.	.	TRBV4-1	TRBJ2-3	TGCGCCAGCAGCCAAGAGTCCACAGATACGCAGTATTTT	CASSQESTDTQYF
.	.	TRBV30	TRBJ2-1	TGTGCCTGGAGTCAGGGAGGGAGGGGGCGAGGGGAGCAGTTCTTC	CAWSQGGRGRGEQFF
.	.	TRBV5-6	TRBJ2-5	TGTGCCAGCAGCGTCGGGACCGTGGAGACCCAGTACTTC	CASSVGTVETQYF
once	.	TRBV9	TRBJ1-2	TGTGCCAGCAGCGTAGTGCCCGGACCCGTCTATGGCTACACCTTC	CASSVVPGPVYGYTF
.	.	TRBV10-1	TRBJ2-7	TGCGCCAGCTCTAGGGACTCGAGCTCCTACGAGCAGTACTTC	CASSRDSSSYEQYF
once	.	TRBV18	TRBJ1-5	TGTGCCAGCTCACAGGGGAATAGCAATCAGCCCCAGCATTTT	CASSQGNSNQPQHF
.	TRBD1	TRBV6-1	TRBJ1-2	TGTGCCAGCAGTGCTTTACCCTCAGGACAGGGGGGAGGCTACACCTTC	CASSALPSGQGGGYTF
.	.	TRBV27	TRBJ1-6	TGTGCCAGCAGTCGAGGCAGTTCTAATTCACCCCTCCACTTT	CASSRGSSNSPLHF
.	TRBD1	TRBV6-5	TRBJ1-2	TGTGCCAGCAGTTACTCTTTGACAGGGGGTGGCTACACCTTC	CASSYSLTGGGYTF
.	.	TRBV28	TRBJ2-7	TGTGCCAGCAGCAAGAGGGGAGCCGAGCAGTACTTC	CASSKRGAEQYF
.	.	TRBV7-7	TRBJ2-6	TGTGCCAGCAGCCGTGATCAGCCACAAAGTCGGGCCAACGTCCTGACTTTC	CASSRDQPQSRANVLTF
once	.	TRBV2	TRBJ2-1	TGTGCCAGCAAGGGCATATTCAGTGAGCAGTTCTTC	CASKGIFSEQFF
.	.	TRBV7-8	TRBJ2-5	TGTGCCAGCAGCTTAGAACGGGTACAAGGGGAGACCCAGTACTTC	CASSLERVQGETQYF
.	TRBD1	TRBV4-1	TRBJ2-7	TGCGCCAGCAGCCAAGATAACACAGGGGGTTATTCCTACGAGCAGTACTTC	CASSQDNTGGYSYEQYF
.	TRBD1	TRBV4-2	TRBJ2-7	TGTGCCAGCAGCCAAGATCTAGGACAGGGTTACGAGCAGTACTTC	CASSQDLGQGYEQYF